Sequencing of this T cell receptor beta chain was carried out in a study of cytomegalovirus exposure and HLA in healthy donors. As concerns this clone: Its antigen is still unknown.

The CDR3 extends over 17 amino acids. The germline V gene encodes CDR1 SGHTA and CDR2 FQGTGA. The ends were cut back, 7 bases at V and 4 bases at J, with 22 bases in the middle. With 60 Vbeta and 13 Jbeta primers, the PCR was carried out. Profiling relied on immunoSEQ multiplex PCR, and the TCRdb table lists in-frame clones only, not all of them. This table holds about 98,000 clones, approximately 87% found once. General study points: Being productive about 90% or about 30% of the time was typical of most TCR beta V segments in an earlier analysis. Specificity of a few CMV-associated chains for CMV antigens was verified in vitro.

The V and J genes are TRBV7-3 and TRBJ1-4; D not certain. The receptor's source is a man aged 40-49 years in good health and CMV-seronegative. Sequencing was carried out using PBMCs. CDR3 sequence: CASTAGLRRAFNEKLFF. CDR3 in DNA: TGTGCCAGCACCGCCGGTCTTAGGAGGGCTTTTAATGAAAAACTGTTTTTT.